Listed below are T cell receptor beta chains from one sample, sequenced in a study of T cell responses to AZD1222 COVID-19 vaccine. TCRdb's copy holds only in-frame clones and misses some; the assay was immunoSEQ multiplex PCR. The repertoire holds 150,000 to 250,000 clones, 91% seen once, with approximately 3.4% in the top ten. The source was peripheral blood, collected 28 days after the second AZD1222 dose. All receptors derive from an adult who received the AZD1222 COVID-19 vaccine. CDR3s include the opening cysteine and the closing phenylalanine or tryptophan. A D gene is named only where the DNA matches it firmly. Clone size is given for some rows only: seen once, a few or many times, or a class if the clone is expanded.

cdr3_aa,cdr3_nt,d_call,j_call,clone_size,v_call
CATSSPGELFF,TGTGCCACCAGTTCCCCCGGGGAGCTGTTTTTT,.,TRBJ2-2,.,TRBV24-1
CASSSRRGVDTQYF,TGCGCCAGCAGCTCCCGGCGGGGGGTTGATACGCAGTATTTT,TRBD2,TRBJ2-3,.,TRBV4-1
CASSSSLTGLQPQHF,TGTGCCAGCAGCTCGTCCTTGACAGGACTCCAGCCCCAGCATTTT,.,TRBJ1-5,few,TRBV28
CASLVIGGMNTEAFF,TGTGCCTCACTCGTAATTGGGGGAATGAACACTGAAGCTTTCTTT,.,TRBJ1-1,once,TRBV2
CASSMDIYEQYF,TGTGCCAGCAGTATGGACATTTACGAGCAGTACTTC,.,TRBJ2-7,.,TRBV12-3/TRBV12-4
CASSERGSAYEQYF,TGTGCCAGCAGCGAGAGGGGGAGCGCCTACGAGCAGTACTTC,.,TRBJ2-7,.,TRBV9
CASSFIAIETQYF,TGTGCCAGCAGTTTTATCGCGATAGAGACCCAGTACTTC,.,TRBJ2-5,.,TRBV12-3/TRBV12-4
CASRQGWGKAPLHF,TGCGCCAGCAGGCAGGGTTGGGGGAAGGCACCCCTCCACTTT,.,TRBJ1-6,few,TRBV4-1
CASSEGASGRARDKQYF,TGTGCCAGCAGTGAGGGTGCTAGCGGGAGGGCCCGGGATAAGCAGTACTTC,TRBD2,TRBJ2-7,once,TRBV2
CASSISPGTGGEQANEKLFF,TGTGCCAGCAGCATCAGCCCCGGGACAGGGGGCGAGCAGGCTAATGAAAAACTGTTTTTT,TRBD1,TRBJ1-4,.,TRBV7-8
CASRGPPDRRKQTNEKLFF,TGTGCCAGCAGGGGACCCCCGGACAGGAGAAAACAAACTAATGAAAAACTGTTTTTT,TRBD1,TRBJ1-4,.,TRBV28
CASSLAPLPSSYEQYF,TGTGCCAGCAGCTTAGCCCCTCTTCCGAGCTCCTACGAGCAGTACTTC,.,TRBJ2-7,few,TRBV7-8
CASSRRWIASDEQFF,TGTGCCAGCAGCAGGAGGTGGATAGCGTCGGATGAGCAGTTCTTC,.,TRBJ2-1,.,TRBV5-6
CASSPLQGTELATNEKLFF,TGTGCCAGCAGCCCACTACAGGGGACAGAACTTGCAACTAATGAAAAACTGTTTTTT,TRBD1,TRBJ1-4,.,TRBV28
CASSEGGRGYYGYTF,TGTGCCAGCAGTGAAGGAGGCAGGGGGTACTATGGCTACACCTTC,TRBD1,TRBJ1-2,.,TRBV6-1
CASSPWTSGKNEQFF,TGTGCCAGCAGCCCCTGGACTAGCGGGAAGAATGAGCAGTTCTTC,TRBD2,TRBJ2-1,.,TRBV3-1/TRBV3-2
CASSPRAMNTEAFF,TGTGCCAGCAGCCCCAGGGCTATGAACACTGAAGCTTTCTTT,.,TRBJ1-1,.,TRBV14
CASSLLRGVGEQYF,TGTGCCAGCAGTTTATTACGGGGTGTTGGCGAGCAGTACTTC,.,TRBJ2-7,.,TRBV28
CASSQGTVEYYEQYF,TGTGCCAGCAGCCAGGGGACGGTTGAATACTACGAGCAGTACTTC,.,TRBJ2-7,.,TRBV7-9
CASREQGQETYEQYF,TGTGCCAGCAGAGAACAAGGACAGGAAACCTACGAGCAGTACTTC,TRBD1,TRBJ2-7,.,TRBV2
CASSIATDTDTQYF,TGTGCCAGTAGTATAGCGACAGACACAGATACGCAGTATTTT,.,TRBJ2-3,.,TRBV19
CASSLVATSGRALDEQFF,TGCGCCAGCAGCTTGGTGGCCACTAGCGGGAGGGCCCTCGATGAGCAGTTCTTC,TRBD2,TRBJ2-1,.,TRBV5-1
CASTDTLGTEAFF,TGTGCCAGCACCGACACCCTCGGGACTGAAGCTTTCTTT,.,TRBJ1-1,.,TRBV7-9
CASSLTGHEQYF,TGTGCCAGCAGCTTAACTGGGCACGAGCAGTACTTC,.,TRBJ2-7,.,TRBV7-9
CASSFEYRGNTIYF,TGTGCCAGCAGTTTTGAATATCGGGGAAACACCATATATTTT,.,TRBJ1-3,.,TRBV28
CASSILRSTDTQYF,TGTGCCAGTAGTATACTCCGGAGCACAGATACGCAGTATTTT,.,TRBJ2-3,.,TRBV19
CASSGQGYEEKLFF,TGTGCCAGCAGCGGACAGGGGTACGAAGAAAAACTGTTTTTT,TRBD1,TRBJ1-4,.,TRBV7-9
CASSTERTSGRPEQYF,TGTGCCAGCAGTACCGAGCGGACTAGCGGGAGGCCCGAGCAGTACTTC,TRBD2,TRBJ2-7,.,TRBV6-2/TRBV6-3
CASSSKTASVSNQPQHF,TGTGCTAGCAGCTCCAAGACAGCATCCGTTAGCAATCAGCCCCAGCATTTT,.,TRBJ1-5,.,TRBV7-7
CASSLGIAGELFF,TGTGCCAGCAGCCTAGGTATAGCCGGGGAGCTGTTTTTT,.,TRBJ2-2,.,TRBV9
CAISEGTWGNQPQHF,TGTGCCATCAGTGAGGGCACTTGGGGCAATCAGCCCCAGCATTTT,.,TRBJ1-5,.,TRBV10-3
CASSFRDRAEQFF,TGTGCCAGCAGCTTTAGGGACAGGGCTGAGCAGTTCTTC,TRBD1,TRBJ2-1,.,TRBV12-3/TRBV12-4
CASSPPTWNNEAFF,TGTGCCAGCAGTCCCCCCACATGGAACAATGAAGCTTTCTTT,.,TRBJ1-1,.,TRBV28
CASSPYTSGLLYNEQFF,TGTGCCAGCTCACCATACACTAGCGGCCTCCTCTACAATGAGCAGTTCTTC,TRBD2,TRBJ2-1,.,TRBV18
CASRGLGTDTQYF,TGCGCCAGCAGGGGTTTAGGGACAGATACGCAGTATTTT,.,TRBJ2-3,.,TRBV4-1